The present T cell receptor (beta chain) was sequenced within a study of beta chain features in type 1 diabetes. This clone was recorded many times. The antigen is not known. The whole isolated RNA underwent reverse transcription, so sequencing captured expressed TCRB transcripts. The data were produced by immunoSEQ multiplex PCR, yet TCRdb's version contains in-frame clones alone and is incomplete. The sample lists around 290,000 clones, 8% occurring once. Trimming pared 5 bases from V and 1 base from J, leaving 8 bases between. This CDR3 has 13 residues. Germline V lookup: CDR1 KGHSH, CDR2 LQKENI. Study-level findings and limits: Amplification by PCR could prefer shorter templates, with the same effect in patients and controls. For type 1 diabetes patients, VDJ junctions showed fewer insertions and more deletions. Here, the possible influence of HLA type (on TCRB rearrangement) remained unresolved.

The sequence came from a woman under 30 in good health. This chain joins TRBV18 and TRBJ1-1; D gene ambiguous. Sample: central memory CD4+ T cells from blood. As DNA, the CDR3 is TGTGCCAGCTCATCGGACGGGAACACTGAAGCTTTCTTT. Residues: CASSSDGNTEAFF.